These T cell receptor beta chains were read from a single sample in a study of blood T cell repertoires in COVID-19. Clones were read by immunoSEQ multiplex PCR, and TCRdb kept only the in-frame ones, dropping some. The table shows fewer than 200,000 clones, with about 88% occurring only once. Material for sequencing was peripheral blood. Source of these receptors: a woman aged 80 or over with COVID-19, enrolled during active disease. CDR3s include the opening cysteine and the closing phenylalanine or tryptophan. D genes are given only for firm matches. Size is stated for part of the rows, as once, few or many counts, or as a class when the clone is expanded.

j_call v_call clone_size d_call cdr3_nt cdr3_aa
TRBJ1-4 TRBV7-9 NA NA TGTGCCAGCAGCCCCAATGGGGGGAATGAAAAACTGTTTTTT CASSPNGGNEKLFF
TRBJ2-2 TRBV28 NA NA TGTGCCAGCAGTTCCTACACCGGGGAGCTGTTTTTT CASSSYTGELFF
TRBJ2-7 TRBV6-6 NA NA TGTGCCAGCGGTGGTCGGAGCTCCTACGAGCAGTACTTC CASGGRSSYEQYF
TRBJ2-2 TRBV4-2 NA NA TGTGCCAGCAGCCAAAGGAGGGGTCCACACCGGGGAGCTGTTTTT CASSQRRGPHRGAVF
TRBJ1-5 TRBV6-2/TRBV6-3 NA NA TGTGCCAGCAGTTACCGCGGTTACAATCAGCCCCAGCATTTT CASSYRGYNQPQHF
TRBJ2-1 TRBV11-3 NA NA TGTGCCAGCAGCTTTCTAGACGCTGGAGGTGAGCAGTTCTTC CASSFLDAGGEQFF
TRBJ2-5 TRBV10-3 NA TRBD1 TGTGCCATCAGTGCAGGGGACAGTGAGACCCAGTACTTC CAISAGDSETQYF
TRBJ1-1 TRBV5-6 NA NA TGTGCCAGCAGCTTGGTGGGCAGACCGAACACTGAAGCTTTCTTT CASSLVGRPNTEAFF
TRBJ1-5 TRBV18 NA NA TGTGCCAGCTCACCGCAGTTGAATCAGCCCCAGCATTTT CASSPQLNQPQHF
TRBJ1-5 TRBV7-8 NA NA TGTGCCAGCAGCGGAGACTGGGGCCAAAATCAGCCCCAGCATTTT CASSGDWGQNQPQHF
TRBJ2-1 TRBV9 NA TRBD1 TGTGCCAGCAATCCCGGACAGGAAGTCTCCTACAATGAGCAGTTCTTC CASNPGQEVSYNEQFF
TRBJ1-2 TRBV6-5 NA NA TGTGCCAGCTCGGGGAGCGGGCCGACTAACTATGGCTACACCTTC CASSGSGPTNYGYTF
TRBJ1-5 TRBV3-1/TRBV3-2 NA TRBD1 TGTGCCAGCAGCGGACAGGGTCAGCCCCAGCATTTT CASSGQGQPQHF
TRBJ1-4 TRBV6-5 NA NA TGTGCCAGCAGCAGGGGCTACGGGGAAAAACTGTTTTTT CASSRGYGEKLFF
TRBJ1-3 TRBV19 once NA TGTGCCAGTAGTATCGCGGGGATCGGAAACACCATATATTTT CASSIAGIGNTIYF
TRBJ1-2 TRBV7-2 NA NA TGTGCCAGCAGCTTACGGCTACAGGGAAGCTATGGCTACACCTTC CASSLRLQGSYGYTF
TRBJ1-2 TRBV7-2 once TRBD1 TGTGCCAGCAGCGAATCCGGGACAGGGGTTATCTATGGCTACACCTTC CASSESGTGVIYGYTF
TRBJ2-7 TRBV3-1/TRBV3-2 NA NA TGTGCCAGCAGCCAAGTTGAGCGGGCCTACGAGCAGTACTTC CASSQVERAYEQYF
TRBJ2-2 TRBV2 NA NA TGTGCCAGCAGTGAGCTTACATCGGGATACGGGGAGCTGTTTTTT CASSELTSGYGELFF
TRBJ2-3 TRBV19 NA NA TGTGCCAGTACCCTAGGAGGGGTGGGAGATACGCAGTATTTT CASTLGGVGDTQYF
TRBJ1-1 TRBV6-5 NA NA TGTGCCAGCATATCTGTCGGGAACACTGAAGCTTTCTTT CASISVGNTEAFF
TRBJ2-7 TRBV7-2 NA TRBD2 TGTGCCAGCAGCTCACGTATAGCGGGAGTGTCCTACGAGCAGTACTTC CASSSRIAGVSYEQYF
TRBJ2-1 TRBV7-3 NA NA TGTGCCAGCAGCTTAACGTTCGGTCTATCCTACAATGAGCAGTTCTTC CASSLTFGLSYNEQFF
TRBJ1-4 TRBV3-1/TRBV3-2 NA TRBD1 TGTGCCAGCAGCCCCCTTGGGACAGGGGTAAATGAAAAACTGTTTTTT CASSPLGTGVNEKLFF
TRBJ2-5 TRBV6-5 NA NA TGTGCCAGCAGTTACGCGAGGACTAACCGAGAGACCCAGTACTTC CASSYARTNRETQYF
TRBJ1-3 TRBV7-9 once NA TGTGCCAGCAGCTTATCTTCTGGAAACACCATATATTTT CASSLSSGNTIYF
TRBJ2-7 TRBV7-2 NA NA TGTGCCAGCAGCTTATCTACAGGGAAGAGCGAGCAGTACTTC CASSLSTGKSEQYF
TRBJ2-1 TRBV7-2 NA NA TGTGCCAGCAGCTTTCCACCGGGTGAGCAGTTCTTC CASSFPPGEQFF
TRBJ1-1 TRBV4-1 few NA TGCGCCAGCAGCCGGAGTCCGGTGAACACTGAAGCTTTCTTT CASSRSPVNTEAFF
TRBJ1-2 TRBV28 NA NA TGTGCCAGCAGACCACCTCTCGGGGGCTACACCTTC CASRPPLGGYTF
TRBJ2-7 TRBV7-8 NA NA TGTGCCAGCAGTGCTCCAGGGTCCTACGAGCAGTACTTC CASSAPGSYEQYF
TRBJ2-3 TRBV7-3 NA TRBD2 TGTGCCAGCAGCCGGACTAGCGGCACAGATACGCAGTATTTT CASSRTSGTDTQYF
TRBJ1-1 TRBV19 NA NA TGTGCCAGTAGTATCCGACAGTACGAAGCTTTCTTT CASSIRQYEAFF
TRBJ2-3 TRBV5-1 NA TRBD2 TGCGCCAGCAGCTCATTGACTAGCGGGAGCACAGATACGCAGTATTTT CASSSLTSGSTDTQYF
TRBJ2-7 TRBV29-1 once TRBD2 TGCAGCGTTGCTGCTAGCGGTTCCGAGCAGTACTTC CSVAASGSEQYF
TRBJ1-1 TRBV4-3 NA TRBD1 TGCGCCAGCAGCCAAGATCAGGGGGCGGACACTGAAGCTTTCTTT CASSQDQGADTEAFF
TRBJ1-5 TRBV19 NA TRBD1 TGTGCCAGTAGTATCACAGGGGCTATCACGGGCAATCAGCCCCAGCATTTT CASSITGAITGNQPQHF
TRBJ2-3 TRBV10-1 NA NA TGCGCCAGCAGTGAGATACTACATACGCAGTATTTT CASSEILHTQYF
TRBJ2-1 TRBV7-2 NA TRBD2 TGTGCCAGCAGCAATCCGGGACTAGCAGTTTCGCAGTTCTTC CASSNPGLAVSQFF
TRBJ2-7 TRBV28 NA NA TGTGCCAGCAGTTTAGGGACACGACCCTACGAGCAGTACTTC CASSLGTRPYEQYF
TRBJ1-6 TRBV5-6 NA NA TGTGCCAGCAGCTTGGTGGTGACTCCCTCCGAACCCCTCCACTTT CASSLVVTPSEPLHF
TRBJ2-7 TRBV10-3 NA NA TGTGCCATCAAGGGGGACGATACCTACGAGCAGTACTTC CAIKGDDTYEQYF
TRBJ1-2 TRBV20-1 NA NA TGCAGTGTCTGGACGGCCCCGGGGTACACCTTC CSVWTAPGYTF
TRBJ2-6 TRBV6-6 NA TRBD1 TGTGCCAGCAGTCCTAGGACAGGGGCCTCTGGGGCCAACGTCCTGACTTTC CASSPRTGASGANVLTF
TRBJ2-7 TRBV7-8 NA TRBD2 TGTGCCAGCAGCTTGCGGTCCTACAGGACTAGCGGGATTCCCTACGAGCAGTACTTC CASSLRSYRTSGIPYEQYF
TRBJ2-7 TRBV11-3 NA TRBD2 TGTGCCAGCAGCATGAATAGCGGGAGAGCCTACGAGCAGTACTTC CASSMNSGRAYEQYF
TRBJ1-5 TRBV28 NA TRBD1 TGTGCCAGCAGTCTGCAGGGGGTAACAAATCAGCCCCAGCATTTT CASSLQGVTNQPQHF